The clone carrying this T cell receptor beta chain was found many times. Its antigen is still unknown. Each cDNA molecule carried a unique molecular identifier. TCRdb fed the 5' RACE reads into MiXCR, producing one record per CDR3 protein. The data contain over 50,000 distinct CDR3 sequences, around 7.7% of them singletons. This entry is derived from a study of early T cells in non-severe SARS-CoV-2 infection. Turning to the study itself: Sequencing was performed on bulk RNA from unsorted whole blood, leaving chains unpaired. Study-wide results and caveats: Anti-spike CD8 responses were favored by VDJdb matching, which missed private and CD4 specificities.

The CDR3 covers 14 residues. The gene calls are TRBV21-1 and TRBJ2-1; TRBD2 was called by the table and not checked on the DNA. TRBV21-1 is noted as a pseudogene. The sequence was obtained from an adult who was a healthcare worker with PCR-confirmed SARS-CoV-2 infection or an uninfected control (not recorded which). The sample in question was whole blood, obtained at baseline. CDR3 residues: CAREERAKYNEQFF. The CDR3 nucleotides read TGTGCCCGGGAGGAGAGGGCTAAGTACAATGAGCAGTTCTTC.